In this sample, the clone carrying this TCR beta chain turned up many times. Its antigen is unidentified. The data stem from a study of T cells in Graves' hyperthyroidism and ophthalmopathy. About the study: Peripheral blood draws took place at initial diagnosis, ahead of any treatment.

V lost 0 bases and J 2 bases, leaving 8 bases between the germline ends. There are 15 residues in the CDR3. CDR1 and CDR2 (germline): KGHDR, SFDVKD. Study conclusions and caveats: Model-based prediction identified ophthalmopathy a median roughly 6.1 months prior to its onset. In simple terms, a model built on 13 V-J features told ophthalmopathy apart from stable hyperthyroidism.

The source material, RNA transcripts, was used to amplify TCR beta CDR3 regions. The HTBI primer set was used in a first-round RT-PCR of the TCR CDR3. One entry per CDR3 protein, called by TCRdb with MiXCR from the multiplex PCR reads. The profile covers around 200,000 distinct CDR3 sequences, with about 17% appearing a single time and approximately 28% taken by the ten largest. Fresh peripheral blood, around 10 ml, yielded the PBMCs. The chain links TRBV24-1 to TRBJ2-3; D unclear. Input material: blood. This receptor was obtained from a woman between 45 and 60 years old with Graves' hyperthyroidism. CDR3 region: CATSDLQRSTDTQYF. Here the CDR3 DNA reads TGTGCCACCAGTGATTTGCAACGGTCCACAGATACGCAGTATTTT.